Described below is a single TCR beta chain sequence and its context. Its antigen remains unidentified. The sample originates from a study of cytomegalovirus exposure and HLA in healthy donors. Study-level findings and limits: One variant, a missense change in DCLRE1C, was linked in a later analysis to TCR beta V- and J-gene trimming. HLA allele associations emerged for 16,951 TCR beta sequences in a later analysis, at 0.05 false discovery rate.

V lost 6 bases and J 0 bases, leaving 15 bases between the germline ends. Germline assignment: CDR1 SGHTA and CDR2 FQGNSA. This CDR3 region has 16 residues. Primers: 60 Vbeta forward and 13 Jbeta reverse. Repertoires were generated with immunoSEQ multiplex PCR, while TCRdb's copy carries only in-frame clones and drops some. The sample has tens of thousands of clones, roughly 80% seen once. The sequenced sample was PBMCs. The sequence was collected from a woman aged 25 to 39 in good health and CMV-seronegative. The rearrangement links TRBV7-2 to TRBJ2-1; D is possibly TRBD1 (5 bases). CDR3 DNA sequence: TGTGCCAGCAGACACTTACAGGCGACCTCCTACAATGAGCAGTTCTTC. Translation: CASRHLQATSYNEQFF.